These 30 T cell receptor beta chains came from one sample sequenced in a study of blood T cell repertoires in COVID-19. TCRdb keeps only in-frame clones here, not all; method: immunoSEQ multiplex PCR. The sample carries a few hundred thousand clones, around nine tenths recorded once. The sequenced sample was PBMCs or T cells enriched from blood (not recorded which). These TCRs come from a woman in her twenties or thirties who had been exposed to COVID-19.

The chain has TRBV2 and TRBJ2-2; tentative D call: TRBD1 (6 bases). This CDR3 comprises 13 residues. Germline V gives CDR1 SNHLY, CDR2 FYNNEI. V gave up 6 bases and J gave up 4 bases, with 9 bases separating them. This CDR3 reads CASRPQGTGELFF. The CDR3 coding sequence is TGTGCCAGCAGACCACAGGGCACCGGGGAGCTGTTTTTT.

CDR3 in amino acids: CASSGGTANTEAFF. For the CDR3, the DNA is TGTGCCAGCAGCGGTGGGACAGCGAACACTGAAGCTTTCTTT. The genes are TRBV7-9 and TRBJ1-1, with TRBD1 matching 7 bases. The CDR3 loop spans 14 amino acids. The V and J ends lost 5 bases and 1 base, in that order; junction bases with no gene match: 4. Germline V CDR1 and CDR2: SEHNR, FQNEAQ (reference sequence). The whole variable domain, remainder taken from reference TRBV7-9 and TRBJ1-1, is DTGVSQNPRHKITKRGQNVTFRCDPISEHNRLYWYRQTLGQGPEFLTYFQNEAQLEKSRLLSDRFSAERPKGSFSTLEIQRTEQGDSAMYLCASSGGTANTEAFFGQGTRLTVV.

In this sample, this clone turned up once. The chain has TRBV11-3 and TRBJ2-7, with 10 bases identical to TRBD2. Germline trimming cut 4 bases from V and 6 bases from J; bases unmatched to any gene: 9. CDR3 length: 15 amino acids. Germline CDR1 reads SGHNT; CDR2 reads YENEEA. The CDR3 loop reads CASSSASGREGEQYF. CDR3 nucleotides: TGTGCCAGCAGCTCCGCTAGCGGGAGAGAGGGCGAGCAGTACTTC.

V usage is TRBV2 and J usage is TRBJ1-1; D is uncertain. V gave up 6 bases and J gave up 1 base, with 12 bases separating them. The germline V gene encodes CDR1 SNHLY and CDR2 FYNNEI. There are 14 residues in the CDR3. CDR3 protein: CASSWAEKNTEAFF. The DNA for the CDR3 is TGTGCCAGCAGCTGGGCAGAGAAGAACACTGAAGCTTTCTTT.

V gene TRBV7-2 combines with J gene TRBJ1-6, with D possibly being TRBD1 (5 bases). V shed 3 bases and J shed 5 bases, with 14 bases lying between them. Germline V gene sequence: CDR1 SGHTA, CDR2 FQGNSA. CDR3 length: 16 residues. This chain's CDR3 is CASSLIGGHNNSPLHF. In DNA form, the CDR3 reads TGTGCCAGCAGCTTGATCGGCGGACACAATAATTCACCCCTCCACTTT. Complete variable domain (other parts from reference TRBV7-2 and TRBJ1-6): GAGVSQSPSNKVTEKGKDVELRCDPISGHTALYWYRQSLGQGLEFLIYFQGNSAPDKSGLPSDRFSAERTGGSVSTLTIQRTQQEDSAVYLCASSLIGGHNNSPLHFGNGTRLTVT.

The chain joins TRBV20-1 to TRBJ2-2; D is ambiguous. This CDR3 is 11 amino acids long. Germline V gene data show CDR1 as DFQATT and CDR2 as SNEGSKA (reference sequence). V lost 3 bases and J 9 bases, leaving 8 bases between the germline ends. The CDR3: CSASSRRELFF. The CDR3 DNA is TGCAGTGCTAGTTCGCGGCGGGAGCTGTTTTTT.

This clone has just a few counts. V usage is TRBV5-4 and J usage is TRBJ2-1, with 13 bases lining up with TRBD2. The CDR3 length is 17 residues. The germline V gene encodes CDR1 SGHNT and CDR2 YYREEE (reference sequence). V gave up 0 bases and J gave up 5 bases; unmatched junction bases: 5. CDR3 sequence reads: CASSLVATSGRDNEQFF. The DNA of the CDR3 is TGTGCCAGCAGCTTGGTCGCCACTAGCGGGAGGGACAATGAGCAGTTCTTC. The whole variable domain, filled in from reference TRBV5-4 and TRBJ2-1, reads ETGVTQSPTHLIKTRGQQVTLRCSSQSGHNTVSWYQQALGQGPQFIFQYYREEENGRGNFPPRFSGLQFPNYSSELNVNALELDDSALYLCASSLVATSGRDNEQFFGPGTRLTVL.

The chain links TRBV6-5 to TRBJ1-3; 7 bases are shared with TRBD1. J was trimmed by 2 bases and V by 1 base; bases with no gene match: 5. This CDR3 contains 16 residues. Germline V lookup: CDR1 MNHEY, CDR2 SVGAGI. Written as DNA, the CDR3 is TGTGCCAGCAGTTACTACTCAGGGGGTCCTGGAAACACCATATATTTT. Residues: CASSYYSGGPGNTIYF.

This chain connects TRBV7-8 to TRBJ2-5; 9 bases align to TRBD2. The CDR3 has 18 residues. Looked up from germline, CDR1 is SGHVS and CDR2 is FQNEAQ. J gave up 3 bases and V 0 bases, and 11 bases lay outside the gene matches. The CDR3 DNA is TGTGCCAGCAGCTTAGCAAGGGTGACTAGCGGTAAAAAAGAGACCCAGTACTTC. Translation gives CASSLARVTSGKKETQYF.

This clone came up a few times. The CDR3 region has the DNA TGTGCCAGTAGTATCGAGGCGGCTAAGACCCAGTACTTC. Its protein product is CASSIEAAKTQYF. The V gene is TRBV19, the J gene TRBJ2-5, with D unclear. There are 13 residues in the CDR3. The germline V and J ends were trimmed by 3 bases and 6 bases, with 11 bases remaining between them. Germline-derived CDR1 and CDR2 are LNHDA and SQIVND (reference sequence).

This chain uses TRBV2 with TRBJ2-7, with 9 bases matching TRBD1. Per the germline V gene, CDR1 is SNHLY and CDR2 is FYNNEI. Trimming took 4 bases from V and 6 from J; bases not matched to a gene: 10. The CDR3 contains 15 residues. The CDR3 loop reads CASSVLGTGRSEQYF. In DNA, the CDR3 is TGTGCCAGCAGTGTATTGGGGACAGGGCGGAGCGAGCAGTACTTC.

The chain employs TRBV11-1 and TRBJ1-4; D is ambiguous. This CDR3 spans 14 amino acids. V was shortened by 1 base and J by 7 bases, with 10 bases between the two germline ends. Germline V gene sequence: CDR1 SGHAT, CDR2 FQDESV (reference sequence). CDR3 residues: CASSLGTRGEKLFF. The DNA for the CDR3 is TGTGCCAGCAGCTTAGGCACACGCGGTGAAAAACTGTTTTTT.

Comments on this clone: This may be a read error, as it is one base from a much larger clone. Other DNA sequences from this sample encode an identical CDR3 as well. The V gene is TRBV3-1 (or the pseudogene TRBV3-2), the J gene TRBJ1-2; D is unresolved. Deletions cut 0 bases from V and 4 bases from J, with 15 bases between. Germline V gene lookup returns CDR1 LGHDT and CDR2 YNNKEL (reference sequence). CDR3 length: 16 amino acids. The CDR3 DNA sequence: TGTGCCAGCAGCCAAGATCATCGGGGTTCAAGCTATGGCTACACCTTC. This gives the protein CASSQDHRGSSYGYTF.

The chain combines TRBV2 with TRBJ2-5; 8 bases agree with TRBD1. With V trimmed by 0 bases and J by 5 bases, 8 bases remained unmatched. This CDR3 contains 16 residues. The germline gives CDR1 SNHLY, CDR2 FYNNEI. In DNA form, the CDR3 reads TGTGCCAGCAGTGAAGCGCTCAGGGGGCGGTGGGAGACCCAGTACTTC. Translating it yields CASSEALRGRWETQYF.

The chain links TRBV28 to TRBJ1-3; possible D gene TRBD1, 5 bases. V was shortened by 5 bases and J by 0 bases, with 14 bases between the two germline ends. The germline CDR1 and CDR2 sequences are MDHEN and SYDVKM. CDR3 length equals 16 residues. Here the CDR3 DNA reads TGTGCCAGCAGTCCCACGGGACTGAACTCTGGAAACACCATATATTTT. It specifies CASSPTGLNSGNTIYF.

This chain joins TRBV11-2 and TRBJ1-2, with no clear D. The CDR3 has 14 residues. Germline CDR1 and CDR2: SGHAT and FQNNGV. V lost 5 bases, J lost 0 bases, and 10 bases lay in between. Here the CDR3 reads CASSPRSSNYGYTF. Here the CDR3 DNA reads TGTGCCAGCAGCCCTCGGTCCTCTAACTATGGCTACACCTTC.

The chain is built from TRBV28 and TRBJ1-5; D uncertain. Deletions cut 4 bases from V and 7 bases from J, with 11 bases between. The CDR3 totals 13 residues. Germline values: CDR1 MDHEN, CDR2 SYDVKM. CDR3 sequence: CASSSQVEQPQHF. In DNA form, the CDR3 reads TGTGCCAGCAGTTCCCAAGTGGAGCAGCCCCAGCATTTT.

The CDR3 reads CASSFSGPATNEKLFF. In nucleotides, the CDR3 is TGTGCCAGCAGTTTTAGTGGGCCAGCAACTAATGAAAAACTGTTTTTT. This chain links TRBV28 with TRBJ1-4; no reliable D call. The CDR3 spans 16 residues. Trimming took 3 bases from V and 0 from J, leaving 11 bases between them. In germline, CDR1 is MDHEN, CDR2 SYDVKM. The variable domain in full, with the rest retrieved from reference TRBV28 and TRBJ1-4, is DVKVTQSSRYLVKRTGEKVFLECVQDMDHENMFWYRQDPGLGLRLIYFSYDVKMKEKGDIPEGYSVSREKKERFSLILESASTNQTSMYLCASSFSGPATNEKLFFGSGTQLSVL.

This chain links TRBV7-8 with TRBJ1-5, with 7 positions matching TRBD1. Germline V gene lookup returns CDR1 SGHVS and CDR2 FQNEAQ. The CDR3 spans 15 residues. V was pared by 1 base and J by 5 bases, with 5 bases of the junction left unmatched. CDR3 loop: CASSLVGGQHQPQHF. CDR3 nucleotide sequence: TGTGCCAGCAGCTTAGTAGGGGGCCAGCATCAGCCCCAGCATTTT.

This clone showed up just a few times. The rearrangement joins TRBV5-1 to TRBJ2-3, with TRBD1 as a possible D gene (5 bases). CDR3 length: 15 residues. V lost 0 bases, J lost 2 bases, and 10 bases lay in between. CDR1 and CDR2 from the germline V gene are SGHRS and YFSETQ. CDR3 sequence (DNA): TGCGCCAGCAGCTTGGGACAGATCGACACAGATACGCAGTATTTT. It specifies CASSLGQIDTDTQYF.

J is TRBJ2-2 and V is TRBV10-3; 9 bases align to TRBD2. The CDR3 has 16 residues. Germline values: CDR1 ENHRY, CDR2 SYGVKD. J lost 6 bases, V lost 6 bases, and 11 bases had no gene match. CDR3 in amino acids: CAIRRTSGLGAGELFF. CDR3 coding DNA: TGTGCCATCAGAAGAACTAGCGGGCTGGGGGCCGGGGAGCTGTTTTTT.

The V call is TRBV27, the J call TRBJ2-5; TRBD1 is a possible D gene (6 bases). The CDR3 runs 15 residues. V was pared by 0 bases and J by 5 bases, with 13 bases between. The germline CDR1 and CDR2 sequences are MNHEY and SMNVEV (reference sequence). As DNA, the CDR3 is TGTGCCAGCAGTTTATCAGGGGGTGGGTGGGAGACCCAGTACTTC. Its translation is CASSLSGGGWETQYF.

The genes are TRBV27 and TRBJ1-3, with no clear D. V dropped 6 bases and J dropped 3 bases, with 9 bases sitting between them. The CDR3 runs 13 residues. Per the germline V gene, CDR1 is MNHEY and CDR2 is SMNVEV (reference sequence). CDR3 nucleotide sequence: TGTGCCAGCAGGACATTCGGTGGAAACACCATATATTTT. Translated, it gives CASRTFGGNTIYF.

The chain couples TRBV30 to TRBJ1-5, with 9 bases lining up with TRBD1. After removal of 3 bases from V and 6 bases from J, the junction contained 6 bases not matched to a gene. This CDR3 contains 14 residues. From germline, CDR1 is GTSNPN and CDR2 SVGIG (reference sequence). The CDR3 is CAWRNRGLGQPQHF. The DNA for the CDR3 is TGTGCCTGGAGAAACAGGGGGCTAGGTCAGCCCCAGCATTTT. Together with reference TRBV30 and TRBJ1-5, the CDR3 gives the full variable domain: SQTIHQWPATLVQPVGSPLSLECTVEGTSNPNLYWYRQAAGRGLQLLFYSVGIGQISSEVPQNLSASRPQDRQFILSSKKLLLSDSGFYLCAWRNRGLGQPQHFGDGTRLSIL.

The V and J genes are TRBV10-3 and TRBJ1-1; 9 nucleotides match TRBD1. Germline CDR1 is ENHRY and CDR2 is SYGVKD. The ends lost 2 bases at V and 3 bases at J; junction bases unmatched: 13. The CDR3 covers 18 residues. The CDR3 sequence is CAISEAGTGFVGDTEAFF. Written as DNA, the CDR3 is TGTGCCATCAGTGAGGCGGGGACAGGGTTTGTGGGGGACACTGAAGCTTTCTTT.

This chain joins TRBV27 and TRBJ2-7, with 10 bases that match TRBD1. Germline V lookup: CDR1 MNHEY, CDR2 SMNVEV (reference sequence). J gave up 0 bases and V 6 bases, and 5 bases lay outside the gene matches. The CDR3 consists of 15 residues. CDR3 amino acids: CASSTRDRGSYEQYF. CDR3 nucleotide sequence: TGTGCCAGCAGCACCCGGGACAGGGGCTCCTACGAGCAGTACTTC.

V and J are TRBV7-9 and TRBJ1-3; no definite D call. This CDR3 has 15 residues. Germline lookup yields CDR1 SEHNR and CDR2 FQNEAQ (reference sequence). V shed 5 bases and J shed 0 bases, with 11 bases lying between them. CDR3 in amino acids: CASSPQVVSGNTIYF. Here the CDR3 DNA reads TGTGCCAGCAGCCCCCAGGTAGTCTCTGGAAACACCATATATTTT.

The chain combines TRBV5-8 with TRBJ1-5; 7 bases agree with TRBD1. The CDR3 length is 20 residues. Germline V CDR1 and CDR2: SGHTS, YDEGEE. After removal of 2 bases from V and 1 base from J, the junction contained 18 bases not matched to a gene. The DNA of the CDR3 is TGTGCCAGCAGCTTAAATATTTTGACAGGGTCGACGCTAAGCAATCAGCCCCAGCATTTT. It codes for CASSLNILTGSTLSNQPQHF.

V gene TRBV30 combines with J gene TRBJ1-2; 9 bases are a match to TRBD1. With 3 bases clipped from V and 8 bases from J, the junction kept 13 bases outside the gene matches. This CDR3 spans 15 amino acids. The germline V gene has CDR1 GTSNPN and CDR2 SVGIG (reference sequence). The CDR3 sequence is CAWRDRGNAGFGYTF. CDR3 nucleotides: TGTGCCTGGAGGGACAGGGGCAATGCGGGGTTCGGCTACACCTTC.

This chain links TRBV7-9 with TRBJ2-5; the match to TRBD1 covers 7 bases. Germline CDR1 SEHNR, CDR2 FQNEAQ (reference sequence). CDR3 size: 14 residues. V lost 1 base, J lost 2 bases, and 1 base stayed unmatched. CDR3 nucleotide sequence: TGTGCCAGCAGCTTAGGGGGACAGCAAGAGACCCAGTACTTC. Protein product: CASSLGGQQETQYF.